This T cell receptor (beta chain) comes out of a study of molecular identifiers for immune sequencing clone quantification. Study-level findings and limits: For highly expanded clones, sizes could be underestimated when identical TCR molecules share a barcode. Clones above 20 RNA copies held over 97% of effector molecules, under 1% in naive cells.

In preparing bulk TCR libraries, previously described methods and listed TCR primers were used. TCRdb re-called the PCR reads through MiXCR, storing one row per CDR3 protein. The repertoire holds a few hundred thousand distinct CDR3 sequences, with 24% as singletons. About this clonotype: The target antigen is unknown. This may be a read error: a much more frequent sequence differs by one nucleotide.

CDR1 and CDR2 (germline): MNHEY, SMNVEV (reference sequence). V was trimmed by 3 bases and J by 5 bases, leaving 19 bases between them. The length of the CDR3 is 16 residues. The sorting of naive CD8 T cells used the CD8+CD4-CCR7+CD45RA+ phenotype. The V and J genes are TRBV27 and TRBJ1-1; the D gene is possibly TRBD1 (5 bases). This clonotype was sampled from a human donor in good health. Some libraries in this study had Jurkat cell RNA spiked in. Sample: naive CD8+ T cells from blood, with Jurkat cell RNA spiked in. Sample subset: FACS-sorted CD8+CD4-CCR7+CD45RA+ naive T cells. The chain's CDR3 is CASSFFFGQGGTEAFF. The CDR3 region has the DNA TGTGCCAGCAGTTTTTTTTTCGGTCAGGGAGGGACTGAAGCTTTCTTT.